Reported below is one TCR beta chain. The sample belongs to a study of pediatric ulcerative colitis. Germline V CDR1 and CDR2: LNHDA, SQIVND (reference sequence). Trimming at V came to 9 bases and at J to 2 bases, leaving 0 bases not matched to a gene. The CDR3 covers 12 residues. During colonoscopy, one to two rectal pinch biopsies were collected. TCRdb keeps only in-frame clones here, not all; method: immunoSEQ multiplex PCR. This sample has fewer than 30,000 clones, with roughly 74% found just once. This clonotype originated in a boy aged 5 to 17 with severe ulcerative colitis. Sequenced material: gut tissue. The V and J genes are TRBV19 and TRBJ2-5, with TRBD2 matching 10 bases. The CDR3 sequence: CARTSGQETQYF. CDR3 nucleotides: TGTGCCAGGACTAGCGGGCAAGAGACCCAGTACTTC.